This is a list of T cell receptor beta chains from one sample in a study of TIL therapy for anti-PD-1-resistant metastatic lung cancer. Clones were sequenced by immunoSEQ multiplex PCR, and TCRdb holds only the in-frame ones, with some missing. The sample contains about 59,000 clones, approximately 75% of which appear only once. The sample was blood, taken at baseline. Source of these receptors: a person aged 25 to 80 with non-small cell lung cancer. Each CDR3 is given with its conserved first and last residue. A D gene is named only where the DNA matches it firmly.

v_call,j_call,d_call,cdr3_aa,cdr3_nt
TRBV7-9,TRBJ2-1,.,CASSFKETGLREQFF,TGTGCCAGCAGCTTTAAGGAGACTGGGTTGAGGGAGCAGTTCTTC
TRBV4-1,TRBJ2-1,.,CASSQRGRGVSFLEQFF,TGCGCCAGCAGCCAGAGGGGGCGGGGGGTTTCTTTTCTTGAGCAGTTCTTC
TRBV6-2/TRBV6-3,TRBJ2-7,.,CASSYPSEVREQYF,TGTGCCAGCAGTTACCCGAGCGAGGTCCGGGAGCAGTACTTC
TRBV3-1/TRBV3-2,TRBJ2-2,TRBD2,CASSYGLASTGELFF,TGTGCCAGCAGCTACGGACTAGCAAGCACCGGGGAGCTGTTTTTT
TRBV27,TRBJ2-7,TRBD1,CASPRRDRGCGVVYEQYF,TGTGCCAGCCCACGGAGGGACAGGGGGTGCGGGGTAGTCTACGAGCAGTACTTC
TRBV28,TRBJ2-2,.,CASDKGSTSVTGELFF,TGTGCCAGCGACAAGGGGTCTACCTCCGTCACCGGGGAGCTGTTTTTT
TRBV7-2,TRBJ1-5,.,CASSLESNQPQHF,TGTGCCAGCAGCTTAGAGTCAAATCAGCCCCAGCATTTT
TRBV5-1,TRBJ2-7,.,CASWGGISSYEQYF,TGCGCCAGCTGGGGAGGTATAAGCTCCTACGAGCAGTACTTC
TRBV28,TRBJ2-5,TRBD1,CASSAWTGEETQYF,TGTGCCAGCAGTGCGTGGACAGGGGAGGAGACCCAGTACTTC
TRBV18,TRBJ2-2,.,CASSAAPRTGELFF,TGTGCCAGCTCAGCGGCGCCACGGACCGGGGAGCTGTTTTTT
TRBV12-3/TRBV12-4,TRBJ1-5,TRBD1,CASRRGPQPQHF,TGTGCCAGCCGCAGGGGGCCTCAGCCCCAGCATTTT